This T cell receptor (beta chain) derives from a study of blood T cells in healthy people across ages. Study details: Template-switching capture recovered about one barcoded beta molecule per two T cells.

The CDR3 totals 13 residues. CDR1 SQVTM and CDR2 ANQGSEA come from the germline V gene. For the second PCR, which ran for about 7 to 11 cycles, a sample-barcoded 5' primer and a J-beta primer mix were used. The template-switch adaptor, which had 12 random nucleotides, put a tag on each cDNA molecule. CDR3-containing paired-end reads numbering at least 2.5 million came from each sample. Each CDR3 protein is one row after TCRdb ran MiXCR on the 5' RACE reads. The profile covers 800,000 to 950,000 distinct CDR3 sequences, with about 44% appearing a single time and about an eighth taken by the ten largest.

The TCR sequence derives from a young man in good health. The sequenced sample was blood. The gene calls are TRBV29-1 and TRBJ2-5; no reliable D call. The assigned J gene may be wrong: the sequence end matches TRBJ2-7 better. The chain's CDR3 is CSVEGSSGYEQYF. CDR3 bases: TGCAGCGTTGAGGGTAGTTCGGGCTACGAGCAGTACTTC.